These 16 T cell receptor beta chains were all obtained from the same sample, sequenced in a study of T cell repertoires in cytomegalovirus infection. No antigen is known for these receptors. In TCRdb, the reads were re-called with MiXCR into one record per CDR3 protein. The table lists nearly 700,000 distinct CDR3 sequences, roughly 30% of them singletons. The source was cultured PBMCs, collected from culture after CMV antigen stimulation. All receptors derive from a human donor in good health (CMV status not recorded). Some clones in this sample may be carry-over from other donors' samples.

This clonotype was observed a few times. The rearrangement links TRBV7-8 to TRBJ1-4; D remains ambiguous. The length of the CDR3 is 15 residues. CDR1 is SGHVS and CDR2 is FQNEAQ in the germline V gene. Trimming removed 5 bases at V and 5 bases at J, with 15 bases between. CDR3 sequence reads: CASSPRTGGNEKLFF. The CDR3 DNA reads as TGTGCCAGCAGCCCCAGGACCGGTGGGAATGAAAAACTGTTTTTT.

The genes are TRBV7-2 and TRBJ1-1; no definite D call. The germline V and J ends were trimmed by 2 bases and 1 base, with 8 bases remaining between them. Germline V gives CDR1 SGHTA, CDR2 FQGNSA. This CDR3 region has 14 residues. The CDR3 coding sequence is TGTGCCAGCAGCTTAACTAGCCAGAACACTGAAGCTTTCTTT. It is translated as CASSLTSQNTEAFF.

This chain links TRBV9 with TRBJ2-3; tentative D call: TRBD2 (5 bases). V lost 2 bases, J lost 2 bases, and 15 bases lay in between. The CDR3 length is 16 residues. Germline assignment: CDR1 SGDLS and CDR2 YYNGEE. This CDR3 is CASSVRDWNPTDTQYF. The CDR3 bases are TGTGCCAGCAGCGTGAGGGATTGGAACCCCACAGATACGCAGTATTTT.

This clonotype was recorded only once. This sequence may be a read error, since a much larger clone differs from it by one base. The rearrangement uses TRBV7-4 and TRBJ2-3, with a weak D call TRBD1 (6 bases). V lost 5 bases, J lost 4 bases, and 7 bases lay in between. The CDR3 is made up of 12 amino acids. The germline V gene encodes CDR1 SGHVT and CDR2 SQSDAQ. CDR3 nucleotides: TGTGCCAGCAGCACAGGGTCAGATACGCAGTATTTT. It specifies CASSTGSDTQYF.

This clonotype came up a few times. The rearrangement joins TRBV6-1 to TRBJ1-6; D gene unclear. The V and J ends lost 7 bases and 8 bases respectively, with 12 bases between them. The CDR3 consists of 13 residues. Germline-derived CDR1 and CDR2 are MNHNS and SASEGT. The CDR3 nucleotides read TGTGCCAGCACCTCGTGGAGGGATTCACCCCTCCACTTT. Translating it yields CASTSWRDSPLHF.

The rearrangement uses TRBV4-2 and TRBJ2-7; TRBD1 matches 10 bases. Germline-derived CDR1 and CDR2 are LGHNA and YNFKEQ. Unmatched junction bases numbered 7, after V lost 0 bases and J lost 5 bases. The CDR3 spans 16 residues. The CDR3 sequence: CASSQDWDRGFDEQYF. The CDR3 DNA reads TGTGCCAGCAGCCAAGATTGGGACAGGGGATTTGACGAGCAGTACTTC.

On this clonotype: The conserved closing phenylalanine or tryptophan is absent in this CDR3, likely reflecting a read error. The chain uses TRBV6-2 or TRBV6-3 and TRBJ1-2; D uncertain. Germline V lookup: CDR1 MNHEY, CDR2 SVGEGT. The CDR3 has 13 amino acids. With 5 bases removed from V and 3 bases from J, the gap between germline ends came to 10 bases. CDR3 sequence: CASSRGWDYGYTV. The CDR3 bases are TGTGCCAGCAGTCGCGGATGGGACTATGGCTACACCGTC.

The table lists this clonotype with many counts. The V and J genes are TRBV7-2 and TRBJ1-5; a possible D gene is TRBD1 (5 bases). The CDR3 is 14 amino acids. Trimming took off 5 bases at V and 6 bases at J, with 14 bases between the two ends. Germline V gene lookup returns CDR1 SGHTA and CDR2 FQGNSA. Written as DNA, the CDR3 is TGTGCCAGCAGCCCCCGCTCCGGGGGTCAGCCCCAGCATTTT. Its translation is CASSPRSGGQPQHF.

This clonotype was counted only a few times. The rearrangement links TRBV7-2 to TRBJ1-2; D may be TRBD1 (6 bases). Germline V gene sequence: CDR1 SGHTA, CDR2 FQGNSA. V gave up 5 bases and J gave up 4 bases, with 14 bases separating them. The CDR3 runs to 14 residues. Here the CDR3 reads CASSTGTRGYGYTF. The CDR3 nucleotides are TGTGCCAGCAGCACGGGGACAAGGGGCTATGGCTACACCTTC.

The chain uses TRBV6-2 or TRBV6-3 and TRBJ2-3; D may correspond to TRBD1 or TRBD2 (5 bases each). CDR3 length: 15 amino acids. Per germline, CDR1 MNHEY and CDR2 SVGEGT. The V end was cut by 4 bases, the J end by 0 bases, with 11 bases between. The CDR3 nucleotides are TGTGCCAGCAGTTCCCCCCGGGACAGCACAGATACGCAGTATTTT. Translated, it gives CASSSPRDSTDTQYF.

Only a few counts were recorded for this clonotype. The chain links TRBV2 to TRBJ1-2; weak D call: TRBD1 (6 bases). The CDR3 runs 13 residues. The V gene's germline CDR1 is SNHLY and CDR2 FYNNEI. V lost 7 bases and J lost 4, with 13 bases in between. CDR3 DNA sequence: TGTGCCAGCATAGAGGGGGTTTTCTATGGCTACACCTTC. It is translated as CASIEGVFYGYTF.

This clonotype turned up a few times. The chain is built from TRBV7-6 and TRBJ2-5; TRBD2 matches at 12 bases. This CDR3 is built from 17 residues. V lost 3 bases and J lost 5; bases outside the gene matches: 10. The germline V gene has CDR1 SGHVS and CDR2 FNYEAQ. The chain's CDR3 is CASSLRPSGRALETQYF. CDR3 nucleotides: TGTGCCAGCAGCTTGAGACCTAGCGGGAGGGCCCTGGAGACCCAGTACTTC. Complete variable domain (other parts from reference TRBV7-6 and TRBJ2-5): GAGVSQSPRYKVTKRGQDVALRCDPISGHVSLYWYRQALGQGPEFLTYFNYEAQQDKSGLPNDRFSAERPEGSISTLTIQRTEQRDSAMYRCASSLRPSGRALETQYFGPGTRLLVL.

This clonotype has just a few counts. The V call is TRBV5-1, the J call TRBJ1-2, with D hard to call. Deletions cut 0 bases from V and 8 bases from J, with 14 bases between. CDR3 length: 14 residues. Germline-derived CDR1 and CDR2 are SGHRS and YFSETQ. CDR3 sequence (DNA): TGCGCCAGCAGCTTGGCCACGGGATTAGGCGGCTACACCTTC. It codes for CASSLATGLGGYTF.

This chain uses TRBV29-1 with TRBJ2-1; D uncertain. Trimming left V 7 bases short and J 0 bases short, with 10 bases between. The germline V gene has CDR1 SQVTM and CDR2 ANQGSEA. The CDR3 length is 13 residues. The CDR3 nucleotides read TGCAGCGGCCACCTTAGCTCCTACAATGAGCAGTTCTTC. It specifies CSGHLSSYNEQFF.

There are a few counts of this clonotype. This chain joins TRBV7-6 and TRBJ2-7; TRBD2 aligns across 16 bases. V shed 5 bases and J 5 bases; nucleotides not matched to a gene: 9. The CDR3 consists of 17 residues. In germline, CDR1 is SGHVS, CDR2 FNYEAQ. Here the CDR3 DNA reads TGTGCCAGCAGCCCCGGGACTAGCGGGAGGGCCATCCACGAGCAGTACTTC. Protein sequence: CASSPGTSGRAIHEQYF.

The V and J genes are TRBV19 and TRBJ1-1; 9 bases are a match to TRBD1. Germline CDR1 LNHDA, CDR2 SQIVND (reference sequence). V lost 3 bases, J lost 4 bases, and 6 bases stayed unmatched. The CDR3 contains 15 residues. The CDR3 sequence is CASSMRDRASTEAFF. The CDR3 bases are TGTGCCAGTAGTATGCGGGACAGGGCGTCCACTGAAGCTTTCTTT.